This paragraph covers one T cell receptor beta chain sequence. Antigen: not known. Clones were read by immunoSEQ multiplex PCR, and TCRdb kept only the in-frame ones, dropping some. The data contain roughly 700,000 clones, about 90% of them singletons. The CDR3 spans 15 residues. Trimming removed 0 bases at V and 1 base at J, with 11 bases between. The germline V gene has CDR1 SGHKS and CDR2 YYEKEE (reference sequence). All the donors were Caucasian adults who lived in Nashville, Tennessee. This record belongs to a study of shared clonotypes between healthy human individuals. Findings and caveats of the study: Only blood was sampled, and tissue TCR repertoires likely differ from blood ones. Memory subsets generally showed lower estimated richness than naive subsets.

Sequences were obtained from memory CD8+ T cells from PBMCs. Stated subset: CD45RO+ cells pooled with CCR7-negative TemRA cells. J is TRBJ2-7 and V is TRBV5-5, with unresolved D. The source is a man aged 18 to 30 in good health. Some clones in this sample may be carry-over from other donors' samples. CDR3 region: CASSLAVSQSYEQYF. The CDR3 region has the DNA TGTGCCAGCAGCTTGGCCGTCAGCCAATCCTACGAGCAGTACTTC.